The 29 T cell receptor beta chains below were found in one sample sequenced in a study of siplizumab effects on memory and regulatory T cells. Using immunoSEQ multiplex PCR, the repertoire was profiled, and TCRdb retains in-frame clones only, with some absent. This sample has approximately 70,000 clones; about 90% occur once, and the top ten carry about 27%. The specimen sequenced was CD8+ T cells sorted from blood. The receptors were sampled from a human donor in good health.

The V call is TRBV18, the J call TRBJ1-2; tentatively, D is TRBD1 (6 bases). V was shortened by 1 base and J by 0 bases, with 15 bases between the two germline ends. Germline V CDR1 and CDR2: KGHSH, LQKENI. This CDR3 is built from 17 residues. The DNA of the CDR3 is TGTGCCAGCTCACCACAAAATACAGGGCCAGCTAACTATGGCTACACCTTC. Translating it yields CASSPQNTGPANYGYTF.

The chain couples TRBV6-5 to TRBJ2-3, with 7 bases identical to TRBD2. The CDR3 sequence is 16 residues long. CDR1 MNHEY and CDR2 SVGAGI come from the germline V gene. V was pared by 4 bases and J by 2 bases, with 9 bases of the junction left unmatched. CDR3 amino acids: CASSSRWEGLTDTQYF. The CDR3 DNA reads as TGTGCCAGCAGTTCCCGGTGGGAGGGCCTCACAGATACGCAGTATTTT.

The chain joins TRBV7-9 to TRBJ2-7; tentative D call: TRBD1 (6 bases). The V and J ends lost 6 bases and 4 bases respectively, with 19 bases between them. The CDR3 totals 15 residues. CDR1 SEHNR and CDR2 FQNEAQ come from the germline V gene (reference sequence). The CDR3 coding sequence is TGTGCCAGCAGGGCCGCGACAGGCGCCTTGTACGAGCAGTACTTC. Translating gives CASRAATGALYEQYF.

The rearrangement uses TRBV6-5 and TRBJ2-7; possibly TRBD1 for D (5 bases). Trimming pared 6 bases from V and 5 bases from J, leaving 17 bases between. This CDR3 is built from 14 residues. In germline, CDR1 is MNHEY, CDR2 SVGAGI. DNA for the CDR3: TGTGCCAGCAGGGGGCCACCATCGTTGGACGAGCAGTACTTC. It is translated as CASRGPPSLDEQYF.

This clone was counted only a few times. CDR3 region: CASSLFDTDTQYF. DNA of the CDR3: TGCGCCAGCAGCCTATTTGACACAGATACGCAGTATTTT. The rearrangement uses TRBV4-1 and TRBJ2-3; D is ambiguous. Germline CDR1 is MGHRA and CDR2 is YSYEKL. V gave up 4 bases and J gave up 2 bases, with 7 bases separating them. The CDR3 has 13 residues.

The chain carries TRBV6-6 and TRBJ1-2; D is uncertain. Per the germline V gene, CDR1 is MNHNY and CDR2 is SVGAGI (reference sequence). Trimming left V 0 bases short and J 7 bases short, with 9 bases between. The CDR3 sequence is 13 residues long. CDR3 protein: CASSYSFVAGYTF. The CDR3 bases are TGTGCCAGCAGTTACTCTTTCGTGGCTGGCTACACCTTC.

The V and J genes are TRBV6-1 and TRBJ1-2; 10 nucleotides agree with TRBD1. V lost 7 bases, J lost 8 bases, and 10 bases stayed unmatched. CDR1 and CDR2 (germline): MNHNS, SASEGT. The CDR3 contains 14 residues. The CDR3 loop is CASKKGQGPLGYTF. The DNA for the CDR3 is TGTGCCAGCAAAAAGGGACAGGGGCCCCTAGGCTACACCTTC.

The table lists this clone with a count of one. The CDR3 coding sequence is TGTGCCAGCTCACCTCCGGGACAAAACGAAAAACTGTTTTTT. Amino acids: CASSPPGQNEKLFF. The chain has TRBV18 and TRBJ1-4, with D tentatively TRBD1 (6 bases). The germline V gene has CDR1 KGHSH and CDR2 LQKENI. Trimming removed 3 bases at V and 8 bases at J, with 13 bases between. The CDR3 is 14 amino acids.

The V call is TRBV5-4, the J call TRBJ2-7; 7 bases are shared with TRBD2. With 2 bases clipped from V and 2 bases from J, the junction kept 4 bases outside the gene matches. This CDR3 region has 14 residues. Looked up from germline, CDR1 is SGHNT and CDR2 is YYREEE (reference sequence). The DNA of the CDR3 is TGTGCCAGCAGCTTAGCGGGGAACCCCTACGAGCAGTACTTC. Amino acid sequence: CASSLAGNPYEQYF.

The J gene is TRBJ1-5, the V gene TRBV4-1; D perhaps matches TRBD1 (6 bases). There are 15 residues in the CDR3. Germline-derived CDR1 and CDR2 are MGHRA and YSYEKL. V was clipped by 6 bases and J by 0 bases, with 12 bases between them. CDR3: CASSPGEYSNQPQHF. DNA of the CDR3: TGCGCCAGCAGTCCAGGGGAATATAGCAATCAGCCCCAGCATTTT.

The rearrangement joins TRBV6-1 to TRBJ2-7; D gene ambiguous. The CDR3 contains 14 residues. Trimming took off 7 bases at V and 0 bases at J, with 13 bases between the two ends. Per germline, CDR1 MNHNS and CDR2 SASEGT. CDR3: CASIDRFYSYEQYF. The CDR3 DNA reads TGTGCCAGCATAGATCGCTTCTACTCCTACGAGCAGTACTTC.

The chain recombines TRBV10-2 with TRBJ1-4; D is perhaps TRBD1 (6 bases). Trimming shortened V by 6 bases and J by 0 bases, and 8 bases separated the two germline ends. Germline loops: CDR1 WSHSY, CDR2 SAAADI. CDR3 length equals 14 residues. CDR3 protein: CASSRTATNEKLFF. The CDR3 coding sequence is TGCGCCAGCAGCCGGACAGCAACTAATGAAAAACTGTTTTTT.

This clone was seen ten or more times. The chain employs TRBV27 and TRBJ1-4; D uncertain. V was trimmed by 2 bases and J by 7 bases, leaving 14 bases between them. This CDR3 contains 15 residues. The V gene's germline CDR1 is MNHEY and CDR2 SMNVEV (reference sequence). CDR3 region: CASSLTWSSGEKLFF. The CDR3 nucleotides are TGTGCCAGCAGTTTAACGTGGTCCAGCGGTGAAAAACTGTTTTTT.

In this sample, this clone turned up once. The rearrangement links TRBV7-2 to TRBJ2-7; D gene unclear. This CDR3 region has 14 residues. Trimming pared 1 base from V and 2 bases from J, leaving 9 bases between. CDR1 and CDR2 from the germline V gene are SGHTA and FQGNSA. The DNA of the CDR3 is TGTGCCAGCAGCTTAGACGGATCGGCCTACGAGCAGTACTTC. Translated: CASSLDGSAYEQYF.

V and J are TRBV13 and TRBJ2-7; possible D gene TRBD2, 6 bases. The CDR3 sequence is 13 residues long. Germline CDR1 and CDR2: PRHDT and FYEKMQ (reference sequence). V lost 0 bases to trimming and J lost 5 bases, with 8 bases between them. The CDR3 DNA follows: TGTGCCAGCAGCTTAGGTGGGGGGAACGAGCAGTACTTC. Translating gives CASSLGGGNEQYF.

This sequence joins TRBV7-6 and TRBJ2-5; D gene uncertain. The CDR3 extends over 15 amino acids. Trimming stripped 0 bases from V and 2 bases from J, with 10 bases between. Per the germline V gene, CDR1 is SGHVS and CDR2 is FNYEAQ. The CDR3 protein is CASSLAGTLQETQYF. The CDR3 DNA follows: TGTGCCAGCAGCTTAGCGGGAACTTTGCAAGAGACCCAGTACTTC.

This clone was found once. The chain carries TRBV23-1 and TRBJ2-7; D is possibly TRBD2 (5 bases). TRBV23-1 is an ORF for which the function is uncertain. The length of the CDR3 is 14 residues. Trimming took 6 bases from V and 0 from J, leaving 12 bases between them. The CDR3 reads CASSLWTFSYEQYF. Here the CDR3 DNA reads TGCGCCAGCAGCCTTTGGACTTTCTCCTACGAGCAGTACTTC.

The chain is built from TRBV7-2 and TRBJ2-7; D possibly matches TRBD1 or TRBD2 (6 bases each). The CDR3 has 15 residues. Per the germline V gene, CDR1 is SGHTA and CDR2 is FQGNSA. V lost 1 base, J lost 0 bases, and 10 bases lay in between. CDR3 sequence: CASSLEGGSSYEQYF. The CDR3 coding sequence is TGTGCCAGCAGCTTAGAAGGGGGGAGCTCCTACGAGCAGTACTTC.

The chain links TRBV5-6 to TRBJ2-7; possibly TRBD1 for D (6 bases). CDR3 size: 12 residues. From germline, CDR1 is SGHDT and CDR2 YYEEEE. Trimming left V 5 bases short and J 6 bases short, with 12 bases between. CDR3 loop: CASSFGTPEQYF. The CDR3 DNA is TGTGCCAGCAGTTTCGGGACACCCGAGCAGTACTTC.

This clone occurred a few times. The chain has TRBV4-2 and TRBJ2-1, with D possibly being TRBD1 or TRBD2 (6 bases each). The germline V gene encodes CDR1 LGHNA and CDR2 YNFKEQ. The CDR3 covers 17 residues. V lost 5 bases and J 3 bases, leaving 20 bases between the germline ends. CDR3 bases: TGTGCCAGCAGCAAACACGAGGGGGGCCCCATCTACAATGAGCAGTTCTTC. Protein sequence: CASSKHEGGPIYNEQFF.

J is TRBJ2-1 and V is TRBV11-3; D remains ambiguous. Germline lookup yields CDR1 SGHNT and CDR2 YENEEA. With 1 base removed from V and 1 base from J, the gap between germline ends came to 8 bases. The CDR3 is 15 amino acids. Here the CDR3 reads CASSLVTSSYNEQFF. CDR3 DNA sequence: TGTGCCAGCAGCTTAGTAACCTCTTCCTACAATGAGCAGTTCTTC.

The chain joins TRBV5-6 to TRBJ2-7; a weak D match, TRBD1 (7 bases). CDR3 length equals 18 residues. Trimming cost V 0 bases and J 1 base, with 20 bases left between them. The V gene's germline CDR1 is SGHDT and CDR2 YYEEEE. CDR3 sequence reads: CASSLASGGGTVSYEQYF. CDR3 in DNA: TGTGCCAGCAGCTTGGCCTCAGGGGGAGGAACAGTATCCTACGAGCAGTACTTC.

This clone was seen once. The V call is TRBV5-6, the J call TRBJ2-7; 7 nucleotides align to TRBD2. CDR3 size: 15 residues. Trimming at V came to 0 bases and at J to 4 bases, leaving 7 bases not matched to a gene. Germline V gene lookup returns CDR1 SGHDT and CDR2 YYEEEE. The DNA for the CDR3 is TGTGCCAGCAGCTTGGCAGCGGGATCGACGTACGAGCAGTACTTC. Protein product: CASSLAAGSTYEQYF.

CDR3 DNA: TGTGCCAGCAGTGAATTAGCGGGACTTGGATACGAGCAGTACTTC. Translated: CASSELAGLGYEQYF. This chain joins TRBV2 and TRBJ2-7, with 8 bases matching TRBD2. Germline loops: CDR1 SNHLY, CDR2 FYNNEI. V was clipped by 2 bases and J by 4 bases; unmatched bases: 7. The CDR3 has 15 amino acids.

This chain links TRBV18 with TRBJ2-5; D gene uncertain. The closer fit of TRBJ2-7 to the DNA end suggests the J call may be wrong. Per germline, CDR1 KGHSH and CDR2 LQKENI. The CDR3 runs to 20 residues. The CDR3 nucleotides read TGTGCCAGCTCACCTACTTTTCCCGCTAAGGTGGCCGATCCTTCCTACGAGCAGTACTTC. It codes for CASSPTFPAKVADPSYEQYF.

The V call is TRBV2, the J call TRBJ1-2; D might be TRBD1 (6 bases). This CDR3 region has 12 residues. V was clipped by 5 bases and J by 4 bases, with 8 bases between them. Germline V gives CDR1 SNHLY, CDR2 FYNNEI. For the CDR3, the DNA is TGTGCCAGCAGTACGGACAGCTATGGCTACACCTTC. As protein: CASSTDSYGYTF. Full variable domain (rest looked up from reference TRBV2 and TRBJ1-2): EPEVTQTPSHQVTQMGQEVILRCVPISNHLYFYWYRQILGQKVEFLVSFYNNEISEKSEIFDDQFSVERPDGSNFTLKIRSTKLEDSAMYFCASSTDSYGYTFGSGTRLTVV.

The chain carries TRBV7-9 and TRBJ1-6; D remains unclear. Germline V gene data show CDR1 as SEHNR and CDR2 as FQNEAQ (reference sequence). The CDR3 totals 15 residues. Between the trimmed V and J ends, which lost 4 bases and 6 bases, there was a span of 13 bases. CDR3 region: CASSSPPGFNSPLHF. Written as DNA, the CDR3 is TGTGCCAGCAGCTCCCCGCCGGGTTTTAATTCACCCCTCCACTTT.

This clone was recorded once. The chain carries TRBV7-2 and TRBJ2-7, with no clear D. The V end lost 4 bases, the J end lost 7 bases, and 11 bases lay between the germline ends. The germline V gene encodes CDR1 SGHTA and CDR2 FQGNSA. The CDR3 is 12 residues long. CDR3 DNA: TGTGCCAGCAGCTCAACATTTTGGGAGCAGTACTTC. Translation: CASSSTFWEQYF. Full variable domain (missing parts from reference TRBV7-2 and TRBJ2-7): GAGVSQSPSNKVTEKGKDVELRCDPISGHTALYWYRQSLGQGLEFLIYFQGNSAPDKSGLPSDRFSAERTGGSVSTLTIQRTQQEDSAVYLCASSSTFWEQYFGPGTRLTVT.

The gene calls are TRBV29-1 and TRBJ2-7, with TRBD2 matching over 10 bases. The germline gives CDR1 SQVTM, CDR2 ANQGSEA. The CDR3 consists of 12 residues. V shed 7 bases, J shed 5 bases, and the junction held 5 bases outside the gene matches. CDR3 sequence: CSGVAGGDEQYF. CDR3 in DNA: TGCAGCGGGGTAGCGGGGGGAGACGAGCAGTACTTC.